This TCR beta chain was obtained from a study of radiotherapy plus CTLA-4 blockade in lung cancer. Study summary: Disease control was present in more than 30% of patients, and objective responses in about 19%.

CDR3 length equals 15 residues. Trimming took 2 bases from V and 2 from J, leaving 9 bases between them. In germline, CDR1 is SGHNT, CDR2 YENEEA. Measured with immunoSEQ multiplex PCR; TCRdb has only the in-frame clones, and not every one. The repertoire consists of approximately 76,000 clones, with around 81% occurring once and the leading ten covering under 4.5%. Receiving focal radiation plus CTLA-4 blockade with ipilimumab were patients who had chemo-refractory metastatic non-small-cell lung cancer. A remark on this clone: Antigen: not known.

Findings of the study overall: Reports state that early shifts in blood T cell clones, with interferon-beta, best predicted response. Clones derived from tumor TCRs expanded in blood after radiotherapy plus ipilimumab.

This receptor was identified in a human donor with non-small cell lung cancer who had a partial response to radiotherapy plus ipilimumab. Some clones in this sample may be carry-over from other donors' samples. The starting material was peripheral blood, obtained from a patient treated with radiotherapy plus ipilimumab. The chain uses TRBV11-3 and TRBJ1-4; no reliable D call. The CDR3 sequence: CASSLLGGTNEKLFF. The DNA for the CDR3 is TGTGCCAGCAGCTTACTTGGAGGGACTAATGAAAAACTGTTTTTT.